A selection of T cell receptor beta chains follows, all from one sample in a study of cytomegalovirus exposure and HLA in healthy donors. Method: immunoSEQ multiplex PCR; TCRdb's copy keeps in-frame clones and lacks some. The sample shows some 130,000 clones, approximately 81% of them seen only once. Sequencing was done on a sample of PBMCs. The receptors derive from a male donor in good health and CMV-seronegative. The CDR3 runs from the conserved cysteine through the conserved F or W.

TRBV15	TRBJ1-3	CATSRDGRASGNTIYF
TRBV7-2	TRBJ1-1	CASSLERDRGREAFF
TRBV10-3	TRBJ1-2	CAISESTVYGYTF
TRBV19	TRBJ2-4	CASSPENRGNAKNIQYF
TRBV19	TRBJ1-6	CASTLSRQSNSPLHF
TRBV29-1	TRBJ2-7	CSVDSDSGSYEQYF
TRBV7-2	TRBJ1-6	CASSLAPGTGYSPLHF
TRBV15	TRBJ2-2	CATSREWPGVVNTGELFF
TRBV19	TRBJ1-1	CASSIRGRLYTEAFF
TRBV27	TRBJ1-2	CASSLSMDSNYGYTF
TRBV4-2	TRBJ2-7	CASSQALGTSGSNEQYF
TRBV4-1	TRBJ2-5	CASSPTSGRAVTQYF
TRBV7-2	TRBJ2-1	CASSLGGRFEQFF
TRBV6-6	TRBJ1-4	CATCRSPTNEKLFF
TRBV7-3	TRBJ2-1	CASSLSGGRENNEQFF
TRBV18	TRBJ2-7	CASRDTYEQYF
TRBV28	TRBJ1-4	CASSMGGTGDEKLFF
TRBV11-3	TRBJ2-1	CASSGGLAGGPGHEQFF
TRBV6-1	TRBJ1-5	CASRPSGAYNQPQHF
TRBV15	TRBJ1-1	CATSREYREAFF
TRBV5-6	TRBJ1-1	CASSFGLYYENTEAFF
TRBV5-4	-	CASSKGSGPSYEQYF
TRBV7-8	TRBJ2-1	CASSLRPDTGGAGNEQFF
TRBV7-8	-	CASSSPQGAYEQYF
TRBV4-2	TRBJ2-7	CASSQAGAMGTSYEQYF
TRBV15	TRBJ1-5	CATSEFGGAGRSSNQPQHF
TRBV4-2	TRBJ2-7	CASSPLSGDYEQYF
TRBV18	TRBJ2-1	CASSPTTASAYNEQFF
TRBV7-2	TRBJ2-1	CASSPGTSRYNEQFF
TRBV7-9	TRBJ2-7	CASSPWLAAYEQYF
TRBV11-2	TRBJ2-3	CASSFAAGGTDTQYF
TRBV28	TRBJ2-7	CASSLASIWGSDYEQYF
TRBV5-1	TRBJ2-7	CASSWGVGYEQYF
TRBV6-5	TRBJ2-7	CASTADSSGYEQYF
TRBV30	TRBJ1-1	CAWSYSPGTRTEAFF
TRBV28	TRBJ2-1	CASSFEGIYEQFF
TRBV19	TRBJ1-6	CASRDSRTGNSPLHF
TRBV28	TRBJ2-1	CASSPLAGGIDEQFF
TRBV6-6	TRBJ2-7	CASSYSKAGEGYEQYF
TRBV5-4	TRBJ2-4	CASSSDRGRVKNIQYF
TRBV7-9	TRBJ2-3	CSSSMRGGADTQYF
TRBV6-5	TRBJ1-1	CASSLGGTVQAFF
TRBV7-2	TRBJ2-7	CASSLVSASSYEQYF
TRBV19	TRBJ1-1	CASSPRTANTEAFF
TRBV6-1	TRBJ2-5	CASSEPTGKRETQYF
TRBV7-3	TRBJ2-5	CASSLGLAGQETQYF
TRBV9	TRBJ2-6	CASSDRLGGPTGANVLTF
TRBV28	TRBJ1-1	CASSFPTRMNTEAFF
TRBV7-8	TRBJ2-7	CASSLGGGAPYEQYF
TRBV19	TRBJ2-7	CASSVTGAYEQYF
TRBV28	TRBJ2-7	CASTLRRGGYEQYF
TRBV30	TRBJ2-7	CAWSVGTPTYEQYF
TRBV7-9	TRBJ2-1	CASSPPDRGHEQFF
TRBV5-5	TRBJ2-7	CASSPGGLSSYEQYF
TRBV7-7	TRBJ2-2	CASSLRGRAVAGELFF
TRBV18	TRBJ2-1	CASSPSNPSSGEQFF
TRBV19	TRBJ2-5	CASSLPGQGKETQYF
TRBV7-3	TRBJ1-1	CASSLTGTNTEAFF
TRBV18	TRBJ1-2	CASSPLGQGDYGYTF
TRBV27	TRBJ1-1	CASSLRGPVGTEAFF